This entry features one TCR beta chain sequence. Profiled with immunoSEQ multiplex PCR; TCRdb holds only in-frame clones, not every one. The data show about 67,000 clones, about 87% seen once. The data belong to a study of blood T cell repertoires in COVID-19. Across the whole study: Nucleic acid was either cDNA or gDNA, and it came from T cells, B-cell-depleted T cells, or PBMCs.

The CDR3 extends over 14 amino acids. Trimming pared 0 bases from V and 4 bases from J, leaving 7 bases between. Germline CDR1 and CDR2: LGHNA and YSLEER. The source is a man in his fifties with active COVID-19. The chain has TRBV4-3 and TRBJ1-5; D is unclear. Sequencing was carried out using peripheral blood. The CDR3 DNA is TGCGCCAGCAGCCAAGATTACTGGAATCAGCCCCAGCATTTT. Protein: CASSQDYWNQPQHF.